Each of the 5 T cell receptor beta chains below was sequenced from the same sample in a study of graft-versus-host responses after intestinal transplantation. Using immunoSEQ multiplex PCR, the repertoire was profiled, and TCRdb retains in-frame clones only, with some absent. The sample yields about 29,000 clones, roughly nine tenths seen once. The specimen was PBMCs, collected 450 to 460 days after intestinal transplantation. All receptors come from a human patient who received an intestinal transplant, so some T cells may come from the graft donor.

The V and J genes are TRBV30 and TRBJ2-7, with TRBD1 matching over 7 bases. This CDR3 has 14 amino acids. The germline V gene encodes CDR1 GTSNPN and CDR2 SVGIG (reference sequence). V shed 5 bases, J shed 0 bases, and the junction held 7 bases outside the gene matches. The CDR3 coding sequence is TGTGCCTGGTCCCGGGACAGCTACTCCTACGAGCAGTACTTC. Protein: CAWSRDSYSYEQYF.

This chain's CDR3 is CASSYRTGEDTQYF. CDR3 nucleotide sequence: TGTGCCAGCAGTTACCGGACAGGGGAAGATACGCAGTATTTT. V is TRBV6-5 and J is TRBJ2-3, with 9 bases fitting TRBD1. The CDR3 covers 14 residues. Germline loops: CDR1 MNHEY, CDR2 SVGAGI. V shed 2 bases and J 5 bases; nucleotides not matched to a gene: 2.

This clone came up a few times. The V and J genes are TRBV7-2 and TRBJ2-7; TRBD1 agrees at 9 bases. The CDR3 consists of 14 residues. Germline values: CDR1 SGHTA, CDR2 FQGNSA. J lost 1 base, V lost 6 bases, and 4 bases had no gene match. CDR3 loop: CASSSDRGSYEQYF. Here the CDR3 DNA reads TGTGCCAGCAGTTCAGACAGGGGGTCCTACGAGCAGTACTTC.

The J gene is TRBJ1-1, the V gene TRBV19; D is ambiguous. Trimming left V 6 bases short and J 1 base short, with 9 bases between. The CDR3 has 13 residues. Germline V gives CDR1 LNHDA, CDR2 SQIVND (reference sequence). The CDR3 region has the DNA TGTGCCAGTAGCCCCCTCCCGAACACTGAAGCTTTCTTT. Its translation is CASSPLPNTEAFF.

This clone was seen only once. The chain uses TRBV7-2 and TRBJ2-7; D remains ambiguous. This CDR3 has 16 amino acids. The V end lost 5 bases, the J end lost 5 bases, and 22 bases lay between the germline ends. CDR1 and CDR2 (germline): SGHTA, FQGNSA. The CDR3 DNA reads TGTGCCAGCAGCCCCAGATCAGCGAGCATTGCCCACGAGCAGTACTTC. This codes for CASSPRSASIAHEQYF.